The next 25 T cell receptor beta chains were all read from a single sample in a study of regulatory T cells in long-lasting Graves disease (dated by TCRdb to about 2021). Libraries were prepared through multiplex PCR. The sample was run on an Illumina HiSeq 4000. TCR beta libraries were built with iRepertoire HTBI primers and Arm-PCR amplification of CDR3 regions. In TCRdb, the public reads were trimmed at Q25 with fastp and aligned with MiXCR, with productive beta chains retained. For every CDR3 protein sequence, its rows merge into one entry that carries the most common genes and DNA. Present in this sample are 700,000 or so distinct CDR3 sequences, about 30% of which were seen just once. About two fifths of the sample lies in the top ten. This specimen's time point label, interpreted: persistent/refractory GD, antithyroid drugs over 5 years with positive TRAb. RNA was extracted from PBMCs in TRIzol for both TCR sequencing and RNA sequencing.

The source material was peripheral blood mononuclear cells (PBMCs), sampled when the disease was refractory, from a patient treated with antithyroid drugs. The receptors come from a female donor with Graves disease.

The chain joins TRBV20-1 to TRBJ2-5, with D uncertain. The CDR3 runs to 15 residues. Germline lookup yields CDR1 DFQATT and CDR2 SNEGSKA (reference sequence). V lost 1 base and J lost 1, with 13 bases in between. CDR3 bases: TGCAGTGCTAGAGCGGCGATAACGGGCCAAGAGACCCAGTACTTC. This gives the protein CSARAAITGQETQYF.

This clonotype was observed at least ten times. V gene TRBV12-3 or TRBV12-4 combines with J gene TRBJ2-7, with D perhaps TRBD1 (7 bases). V shed 6 bases and J shed 12 bases, with 15 bases lying between them. The CDR3 runs 11 residues. CDR3: CASRGAGQLYF. DNA of the CDR3: TGTGCCAGCAGGGGGGCGGGACAGTTGTACTTC.

This clonotype was picked up a small number of times. The chain joins TRBV6-5 to TRBJ1-2, with 8 bases matching TRBD1. Per germline, CDR1 MNHEY and CDR2 SVGAGI. This CDR3 contains 16 residues. Trimming removed 0 bases from V and 4 bases from J; junction bases left unmatched: 7. CDR3 residues: CASSYSHPGGPYGYTF. Written as DNA, the CDR3 is TGTGCCAGCAGTTACTCGCATCCAGGGGGCCCCTATGGCTACACCTTC.

This clonotype was seen ten or more times. This chain joins TRBV11-2 and TRBJ1-1, with D uncertain. Germline CDR1 reads SGHAT; CDR2 reads FQNNGV. Trimming removed 5 bases at V and 3 bases at J, with 19 bases between. CDR3 size: 16 residues. CDR3 amino acids: CASSPFSGAIDTEAFF. CDR3 bases: TGTGCCAGCAGCCCCTTTTCCGGCGCTATAGACACTGAAGCTTTCTTT.

The V gene is TRBV9, the J gene TRBJ1-1; no clear D gene. This CDR3 comprises 14 residues. V was cut by 3 bases and J by 3 bases, with 12 bases left in between. Germline CDR1 SGDLS, CDR2 YYNGEE. The chain's CDR3 is CASSETAYHTEAFF. CDR3 nucleotides: TGTGCCAGCAGCGAAACAGCGTACCACACTGAAGCTTTCTTT.

The sample holds many counts of this clonotype. The CDR3 bases are TGTGCCAGCAGCTTAGCAGGGCCAGGGATGGGTGGCTACACCTTC. This translates into CASSLAGPGMGGYTF. V and J are TRBV7-2 and TRBJ1-2; weak D call: TRBD1 (5 bases). The V gene lost 0 bases and the J gene lost 7 bases, with 15 bases spanning the gap. This CDR3 has 15 amino acids. In germline, CDR1 is SGHTA, CDR2 FQGNSA.

The chain is built from TRBV6-1 and TRBJ2-7; D is ambiguous. V was shortened by 8 bases and J by 2 bases, with 10 bases between the two germline ends. The germline V gene encodes CDR1 MNHNS and CDR2 SASEGT. The CDR3 is made up of 12 amino acids. The CDR3 loop reads CASQDRTYEQYF. The CDR3 DNA sequence: TGTGCCAGCCAGGACCGCACCTACGAGCAGTACTTC.

Note on this clonotype: One base away lies a much larger clone, so this may be a sequencing read error. The chain is built from TRBV27 and TRBJ2-7; tentative D call: TRBD2 (5 bases). Germline V gene lookup returns CDR1 MNHEY and CDR2 SMNVEV (reference sequence). CDR3 length equals 13 residues. The CDR3 DNA reads as TGTGCCAGCAGAGAAGCGGAGATCTACGAGCAGCACTTC. This codes for CASREAEIYEQHF.

The V gene is TRBV4-1, the J gene TRBJ1-1; TRBD1 might be the D (5 bases). V was trimmed by 5 bases and J by 11 bases, leaving 18 bases between them. Germline CDR1 is MGHRA and CDR2 is YSYEKL. The CDR3 is 13 amino acids. CDR3 protein: CASSFRQNIEAFF. As DNA, the CDR3 is TGCGCCAGCAGCTTTCGACAGAACATTGAGGCTTTCTTT.

This clonotype was detected many times. This chain links TRBV3-1 with TRBJ1-4, with unresolved D. This CDR3 region has 16 residues. Per the germline V gene, CDR1 is LGHDT and CDR2 is YNNKEL (reference sequence). The V end lost 0 bases, the J end lost 5 bases, and 13 bases lay between the germline ends. CDR3: CASSQDRRRWNEKLFF. The CDR3 coding sequence is TGTGCCAGCAGCCAAGATCGGAGACGGTGGAATGAAAAACTGTTTTTT.

The chain joins TRBV4-1 to TRBJ1-1; D is unclear. CDR3 length: 14 residues. The germline V gene has CDR1 MGHRA and CDR2 YSYEKL. V was pared by 4 bases and J by 6 bases, with 15 bases between. The CDR3 sequence is CASSRGPRGPEAFF. CDR3 in DNA: TGCGCCAGCAGCCGAGGACCCAGAGGGCCTGAAGCTTTCTTT.

The genes are TRBV30 and TRBJ2-7; D not resolved. The V gene's germline CDR1 is GTSNPN and CDR2 SVGIG (reference sequence). V lost 1 base to trimming and J lost 4 bases, with 8 bases between them. This CDR3 comprises 12 residues. In DNA, the CDR3 is TGTGCCTGGAGTGAGGACGGATACGAGCAGTACTTC. It yields the protein CAWSEDGYEQYF. The variable domain in full, completed from reference TRBV30 and TRBJ2-7, reads SQTIHQWPATLVQPVGSPLSLECTVEGTSNPNLYWYRQAAGRGLQLLFYSVGIGQISSEVPQNLSASRPQDRQFILSSKKLLLSDSGFYLCAWSEDGYEQYFGPGTRLTVT.

At least ten counts were recorded for this clonotype. V is TRBV20-1 and J is TRBJ2-7, with D unresolved. CDR1 DFQATT and CDR2 SNEGSKA come from the germline V gene (reference sequence). V dropped 3 bases and J dropped 3 bases, with 0 bases sitting between them. The CDR3 has 9 residues. CDR3 sequence (DNA): TGCAGTGCTAGCTACGAGCAGTACTTC. It codes for CSASYEQYF.

This clonotype was counted only a few times. An end of the junction differs from the germline gene, which may be a read error. The chain has TRBV25-1 and TRBJ2-5; 9 nucleotides align to TRBD2. Per germline, CDR1 MGHDK and CDR2 SYGVNS. The CDR3 spans 13 residues. The CDR3 region has the DNA TGTGCCAGCAGTGAGTCGCTAGCGGGGACCGAGTACTTC. Translated, it gives CASSESLAGTEYF.

In this sample, this clonotype turned up many times. V and J are TRBV7-3 and TRBJ1-2; 8 nucleotides agree with TRBD1. Trimming cost V 5 bases and J 4 bases; bases outside gene matches: 9. In germline, CDR1 is SGHTA, CDR2 FQGTGA. The CDR3 consists of 15 residues. The CDR3 loop is CASSRGQGRSYGYTF. CDR3 bases: TGTGCCAGCAGCCGAGGACAGGGAAGAAGCTATGGCTACACCTTC.

There are a few counts of this clonotype. The genes are TRBV7-3 and TRBJ1-1; the match to TRBD1 covers 9 bases. The CDR3 extends over 17 amino acids. In germline, CDR1 is SGHTA, CDR2 FQGTGA. J was trimmed by 1 base and V by 4 bases; bases with no gene match: 10. CDR3 in DNA: TGTGCCAGCAGCTCGAGGGGACGGACAGGGGAGAACACTGAAGCTTTCTTT. This sequence encodes CASSSRGRTGENTEAFF.

In this sample, this clonotype turned up a few times. One base away lies a much larger clone, so this may be a sequencing read error. The chain links TRBV20-1 to TRBJ2-7, with 7 bases that match TRBD1. The V segment lost 3 bases and the J segment 3 bases; nucleotides outside the gene matches: 2. The CDR3 runs to 12 residues. CDR1 is DFQATT and CDR2 is SNEGSKA in the germline V gene (reference sequence). The CDR3: CSARTGFYEQYF. CDR3 DNA: TGCAGTGCTAGGACAGGGTTCTACGAGCAGTACTTC.

This clonotype was recorded at least ten times. V and J are TRBV11-2 and TRBJ1-1, with D maybe TRBD1 (5 bases). The CDR3 covers 14 residues. V was clipped by 1 base and J by 5 bases, with 11 bases between them. Per the germline V gene, CDR1 is SGHAT and CDR2 is FQNNGV. DNA for the CDR3: TGTGCCAGCAGCTTAGGGGGGGGTTCGACTGAAGCTTTCTTT. This sequence encodes CASSLGGGSTEAFF.

CDR3 nucleotide sequence: TGCGCCAGCAGCAACCGACAGGGTGGTGAAAAACTGTTTTTT. Its protein product is CASSNRQGGEKLFF. This chain connects TRBV5-1 to TRBJ1-4; 7 bases match TRBD1. This CDR3 has 14 amino acids. Germline CDR1 is SGHRS and CDR2 is YFSETQ. J lost 7 bases, V lost 4 bases, and 7 bases had no gene match.

This clonotype was picked up many times. The genes are TRBV6-2 or TRBV6-3 and TRBJ2-7, with 9 bases fitting TRBD1. J was trimmed by 6 bases and V by 4 bases; bases with no gene match: 4. This CDR3 is built from 13 residues. The germline gives CDR1 MNHEY, CDR2 SVGEGT. The CDR3 spells CASSWDRAGEQYF. The DNA of the CDR3 is TGTGCCAGCAGTTGGGACAGGGCAGGCGAGCAGTACTTC.

This clonotype was seen a few times. The CDR3 loop is CSMYRDRGKEQYF. CDR3 coding DNA: TGCAGTATGTACCGGGACAGGGGGAAAGAGCAGTACTTC. This chain joins TRBV20-1 and TRBJ2-7; 11 bases agree with TRBD1. The ends lost 8 bases at V and 7 bases at J; junction bases unmatched: 10. The CDR3 is made up of 13 amino acids. CDR1 is DFQATT and CDR2 is SNEGSKA in the germline V gene (reference sequence).

Comment on this clonotype: One end of the junction varies from germline; a read error may be responsible. The J gene is TRBJ1-1, the V gene TRBV11-2; no clear D gene. The CDR3 runs to 14 residues. Germline values: CDR1 SGHAT, CDR2 FQNNGV. The CDR3 loop reads CASSTNNMNTGAFF. CDR3 bases: TGTGCCAGCAGCACCAATAACATGAACACTGGAGCTTTCTTT.

This clonotype was picked up a small number of times. The DNA for the CDR3 is TGTGCCAGCAGTTCGACAGGGTACTCTGGAAACACCATATATTTT. It codes for CASSSTGYSGNTIYF. The rearrangement uses TRBV27 and TRBJ1-3; TRBD1 matches at 7 bases. The germline V gene encodes CDR1 MNHEY and CDR2 SMNVEV (reference sequence). The CDR3 extends over 15 amino acids. Trimming cost V 4 bases and J 0 bases; bases outside gene matches: 3.

The chain carries TRBV28 and TRBJ1-1; D is undetermined. Germline CDR1 reads MDHEN; CDR2 reads SYDVKM. CDR3 size: 14 residues. V lost 2 bases, J lost 3 bases, and 10 bases lay in between. The CDR3 loop is CASSLVGFDTEAFF. CDR3 DNA sequence: TGTGCCAGCAGTTTAGTGGGCTTTGACACTGAAGCTTTCTTT.

This clonotype occurred a few times. This chain uses TRBV20-1 with TRBJ1-2; D is ambiguous. CDR1 and CDR2 (germline): DFQATT, SNEGSKA (reference sequence). This CDR3 spans 13 amino acids. The V and J ends lost 4 bases and 1 base respectively, with 10 bases between them. The CDR3 nucleotides are TGCAGTGCTATTATGGGAATTAACTATGGCTACACCTTC. It yields the protein CSAIMGINYGYTF.